The rows below give T cell receptor beta chains drawn from one sample of a study of blood T cell repertoires in COVID-19. The data were produced by immunoSEQ multiplex PCR, yet TCRdb's version contains in-frame clones alone and is incomplete. In the table there are about 170,000 clones, approximately 90% of which are singletons. The sequencing input was peripheral blood. These receptor sequences come from a man in his fifties who had recovered from COVID-19. The CDR3 runs from the conserved cysteine through the conserved F or W. The D gene is left open where the match is weak. The listing skips clone size in some rows; elsewhere it reads once, few, many or a size class.

abundance | d_gene | j_gene | v_gene | CDR3aa | CDR3nt
- | TRBD1 | TRBJ1-5 | TRBV18 | CASSKDRGNQPQHF | TGTGCCAGCTCGAAGGACAGGGGGAATCAGCCCCAGCATTTT
once | - | TRBJ2-5 | TRBV4-1 | CASSQDRETQYF | TGCGCCAGCAGCCAAGATCGGGAGACCCAGTACTTC
once | - | TRBJ2-7 | TRBV6-1 | CASSESPTRIGEQYF | TGTGCCAGCAGTGAAAGCCCTACTAGGATCGGCGAGCAGTACTTC
- | - | TRBJ2-1 | TRBV28 | CASSSGSRGQFF | TGTGCCAGCAGCTCAGGATCGCGGGGGCAGTTCTTC
- | TRBD1 | TRBJ2-2 | TRBV11-3 | CASSLGAGTGVTGELFF | TGTGCCAGCAGCTTAGGGGCCGGGACAGGGGTGACCGGGGAGCTGTTTTTT
- | - | TRBJ2-3 | TRBV6-2/TRBV6-3 | CASSPWPSPSTDTQYF | TGTGCCAGCAGTCCCTGGCCCTCGCCGAGCACAGATACGCAGTATTTT
once | TRBD1 | TRBJ1-1 | TRBV5-4 | CASSLAAQGSTEAFF | TGTGCCAGCAGCTTGGCCGCACAGGGGTCCACTGAAGCTTTCTTT
once | - | TRBJ2-5 | TRBV10-2 | CASSERTRGGETQYF | TGCGCCAGCAGTGAGAGGACTCGCGGAGGAGAGACCCAGTACTTC
- | TRBD1 | TRBJ2-7 | TRBV3-1/TRBV3-2 | CASSQERGRGYEQYF | TGTGCCAGCAGCCAAGAAAGGGGGCGCGGGTACGAGCAGTACTTC
- | TRBD1 | TRBJ2-2 | TRBV19 | CASSTDRPFTGELFF | TGTGCCAGTAGTACGGACAGGCCCTTCACCGGGGAGCTGTTTTTT
- | - | TRBJ1-4 | TRBV21-1 | CASSIPGQGAGGEKLFF | TGTGCCAGCAGCATCCCGGGACAGGGGGCGGGAGGTGAAAAACTGTTTTTT
- | TRBD1 | TRBJ2-3 | TRBV7-2 | CASSQTGSYNTQYF | TGTGCCAGCAGCCAGACAGGGTCCTATAATACGCAGTATTTT
- | TRBD1 | TRBJ1-1 | TRBV19 | CASSILGTGSTEAFF | TGTGCCAGTAGTATCCTCGGGACAGGGAGTACTGAAGCTTTCTTT
- | - | TRBJ1-2 | TRBV27 | CASSLSRASNGYTF | TGTGCCAGCAGTTTATCGAGGGCCTCCAATGGCTACACCTTC
- | - | TRBJ2-7 | TRBV6-5 | CASTGGAYEQYF | TGTGCCAGCACAGGAGGGGCTTACGAGCAGTACTTC
- | TRBD1 | TRBJ2-7 | TRBV6-5 | CAYGQGAQRYF | TGTGCCTACGGACAGGGGGCCCAGCGGTACTTC
- | TRBD1 | TRBJ1-2 | TRBV7-2 | CAARAGGNNYGYTF | TGTGCCGCGAGGGCAGGGGGCAACAACTATGGCTACACCTTC
- | - | TRBJ2-7 | TRBV11-2 | CASSAGTGPGYEQYF | TGTGCCAGCAGCGCGGGGACGGGCCCGGGGTACGAGCAGTACTTC
once | - | TRBJ2-7 | TRBV19 | CASGQISWSEQYF | TGTGCCAGCGGACAGATTTCCTGGAGCGAGCAGTACTTC
- | TRBD2 | TRBJ2-1 | TRBV24-1 | CATSGRASNEQFF | TGTGCCACCAGCGGGAGGGCCAGCAATGAGCAGTTCTTC
- | TRBD2 | TRBJ2-7 | TRBV3-1/TRBV3-2 | CASSQTSGLYEQYF | TGTGCCAGCAGCCAGACTAGCGGGCTCTACGAGCAGTACTTC
- | - | TRBJ1-5 | TRBV7-2 | CASSLQGPNQPQHF | TGTGCCAGCAGCTTACAGGGGCCAAATCAGCCCCAGCATTTT
- | TRBD1 | TRBJ2-7 | TRBV27 | CASMRTGTYEQYF | TGTGCCAGCATGCGGACAGGGACCTACGAGCAGTACTTC
- | - | TRBJ1-1 | TRBV2 | CASSPPLSGPEAFF | TGTGCCAGCAGCCCACCCCTTTCAGGCCCTGAAGCTTTCTTT
once | - | TRBJ1-5 | TRBV6-5 | CASKLLLNQPQHF | TGTGCCAGCAAGCTACTCCTCAATCAGCCCCAGCATTTT
- | - | TRBJ1-5 | TRBV6-5 | CASSYSNRGNQPQHF | TGTGCCAGCAGTTACTCCAACAGGGGCAATCAGCCCCAGCATTTT
- | - | TRBJ1-4 | TRBV28 | CASSLIGGNEKLFF | TGTGCCAGCAGCCTTATAGGCGGTAATGAAAAACTGTTTTTT
few | - | TRBJ2-5 | TRBV7-2 | CASSLATRGGETQYF | TGTGCCAGCAGCTTAGCGACCAGGGGCGGAGAGACCCAGTACTTC
- | - | TRBJ1-4 | TRBV19 | CASTATNEKLFF | TGTGCCAGTACGGCAACTAATGAAAAACTGTTTTTT
- | TRBD1 | TRBJ2-4 | TRBV4-1 | CASSHGWGQGVPVAKNIQYF | TGCGCCAGCAGCCATGGTTGGGGACAGGGGGTTCCCGTGGCCAAAAACATTCAGTACTTC
- | TRBD1 | TRBJ1-3 | TRBV11-2 | CASSLFSGTGYRNTIYF | TGTGCCAGCAGCTTATTCTCCGGGACAGGGTACAGAAACACCATATATTTT
- | TRBD1 | TRBJ1-1 | TRBV19 | CASSSGQGRTEAFF | TGTGCCAGTAGTAGTGGACAGGGCCGCACTGAAGCTTTCTTT
- | - | TRBJ1-6 | TRBV5-5 | CASSLASNSPLHF | TGTGCCAGCAGCTTGGCCAGTAATTCACCCCTCCACTTT